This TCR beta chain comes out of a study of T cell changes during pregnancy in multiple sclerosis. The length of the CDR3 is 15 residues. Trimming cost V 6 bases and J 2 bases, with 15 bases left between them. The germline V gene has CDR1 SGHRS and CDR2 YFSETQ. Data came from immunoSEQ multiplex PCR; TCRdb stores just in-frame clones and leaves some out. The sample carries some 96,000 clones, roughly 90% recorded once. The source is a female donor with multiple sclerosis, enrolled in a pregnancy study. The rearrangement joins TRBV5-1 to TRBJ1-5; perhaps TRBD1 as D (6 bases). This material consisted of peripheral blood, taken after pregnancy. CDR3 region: CASIIRGGCNQPQHF. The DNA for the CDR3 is TGCGCCAGCATCATCCGGGGGGGCTGCAATCAGCCCCAGCATTTT. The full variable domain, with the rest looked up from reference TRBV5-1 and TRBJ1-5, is KAGVTQTPRYLIKTRGQQVTLSCSPISGHRSVSWYQQTPGQGLQFLFEYFSETQRNKGNFPGRFSGRQFSNSRSEMNVSTLELGDSALYLCASIIRGGCNQPQHFGDGTRLSIL.